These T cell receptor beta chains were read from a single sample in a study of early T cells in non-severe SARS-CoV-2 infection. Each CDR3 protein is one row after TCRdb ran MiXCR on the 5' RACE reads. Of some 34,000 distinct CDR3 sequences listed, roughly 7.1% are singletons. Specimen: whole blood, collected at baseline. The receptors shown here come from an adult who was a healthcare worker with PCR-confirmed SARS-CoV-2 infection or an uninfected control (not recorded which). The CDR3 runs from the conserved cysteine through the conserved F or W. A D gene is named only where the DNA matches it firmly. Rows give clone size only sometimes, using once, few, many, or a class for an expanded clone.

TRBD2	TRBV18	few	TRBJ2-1	TGTGCCAGCTCGCGTAGCGGGAGGGACGACAATGAGCAGTTCTTC	CASSRSGRDDNEQFF
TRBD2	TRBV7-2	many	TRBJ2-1	TGTGCCAGCAGCGCACCGGGACTAACCTACAATGAGCAGTTCTTC	CASSAPGLTYNEQFF
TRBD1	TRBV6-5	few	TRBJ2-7	TGTGCCAGCAAAGTTTTTGGGACAGGGGGCTACGAGCAGTACTTC	CASKVFGTGGYEQYF
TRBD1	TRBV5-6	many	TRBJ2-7	TGTGCCAGCAGCTTGGCCTTCTACAGGGGAAGTAACTACGAGCAGTACTTC	CASSLAFYRGSNYEQYF
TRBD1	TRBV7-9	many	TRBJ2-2	TGTGCCAGCAGCTTAACCTATGTCAGGGACAGGGGATTCTCCGGGGAGCTGTTTTTT	CASSLTYVRDRGFSGELFF
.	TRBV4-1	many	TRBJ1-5	TGCGCCAGCAGCCAAGACTGGACAGTTTATAGCAATCAGCCCCAGCATTTT	CASSQDWTVYSNQPQHF
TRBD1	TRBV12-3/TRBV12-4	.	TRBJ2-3	TGTGCCAGCACCCTGGGACAGCTCACAGATACGCAGTATTTT	CASTLGQLTDTQYF
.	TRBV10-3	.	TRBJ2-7	TGTGCCATCAGTGATGGATTAGAGACTACCTACGAGCAGTACTTC	CAISDGLETTYEQYF
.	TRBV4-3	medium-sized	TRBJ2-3	TGCGCCAGCAGCCAAACAGGGCGTAGTGATACGCAGTATTTT	CASSQTGRSDTQYF
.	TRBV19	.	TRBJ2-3	TGTGCCAGTAGAATCCAGGGGTCGAGGGATACGCAGTATTTT	CASRIQGSRDTQYF
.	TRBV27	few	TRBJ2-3	TGTGCCAGCAGTTTAAGGGCACACACAGATACGCAGTATTTT	CASSLRAHTDTQYF
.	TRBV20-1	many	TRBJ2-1	TGCAGTGCTAGTTTCCGAGGGCCACAATCCAATGAGCAGTTCTTC	CSASFRGPQSNEQFF
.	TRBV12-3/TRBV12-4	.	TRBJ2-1	TGTGCCAGCAGTTCGCCCCCGCTGACAGAATACAATGAGCAGTTCTTC	CASSSPPLTEYNEQFF
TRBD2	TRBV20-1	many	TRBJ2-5	TGCAGTGCTAGTAGCGGACTAGCGGGAGGGGATCAAGAGACCCAGTACTTC	CSASSGLAGGDQETQYF
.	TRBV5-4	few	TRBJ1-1	TGTGCCAGCAGCAGGGGGACTGAAGCTTTCTTT	CASSRGTEAFF
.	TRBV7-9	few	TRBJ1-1	TGTGCCAGCAGCGTAACATTGAACACTGAAGCTTTCTTT	CASSVTLNTEAFF
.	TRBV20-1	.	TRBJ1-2	TGCAGTGCTACCCCCGGCAGCAACTATGGCTACACCTTC	CSATPGSNYGYTF
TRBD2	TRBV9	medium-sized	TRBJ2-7	TGTGCCAGCAGCGTAGCGGGAGGCCCTTACGAGCAGTACTTC	CASSVAGGPYEQYF